This entry features one T cell receptor (beta chain) sequence. Its antigen is as yet unknown. The length of the CDR3 is 15 residues. From germline, CDR1 is SGDLS and CDR2 YYNGEE. Trimming removed 0 bases from V and 0 bases from J, with 7 bases in between. The record originates from a study of cytomegalovirus exposure and HLA in healthy donors. Study results and caveats: Later analysis demonstrated an association between a missense DCLRE1C variant and TCR beta V- and J-gene trimming.

Researchers ran the PCR with 60 Vbeta and 13 Jbeta primers. Assay used: immunoSEQ multiplex PCR; TCRdb lists only in-frame clones, some missing. This sample has 100,000 to 130,000 clones, with around 76% found just once. The source is a man between 18 and 29 years old in good health and CMV-seronegative. Sequencing input: PBMCs. V and J are TRBV9 and TRBJ1-3; no clear D. This CDR3 is CASSVGTSSGNTIYF. The CDR3 coding sequence is TGTGCCAGCAGCGTAGGTACTAGCTCTGGAAACACCATATATTTT.